This TCR beta chain came from a study of blood T cell repertoires in COVID-19. Looking at the study overall: From the United States, Italy and Spain came samples of acute and convalescent COVID-19. T cells, B-cell-depleted T cells, or PBMCs provided the cDNA or gDNA that served as material.

The V gene's germline CDR1 is SGHNT and CDR2 YENEEA. Trimming cost V 5 bases and J 1 base, with 11 bases left between them. CDR3 length: 14 amino acids. Original processing notes: Counts of nucleated cells, estimated from reference gene primer amplification, were obtained. Sequenced by immunoSEQ multiplex PCR; TCRdb stores in-frame clones only, minus some. The V and J calls and clone size come from that table; D and trimming were worked out from the DNA. The repertoire consists of hundreds of thousands of clones, with around 82% occurring once and the leading ten covering 2% to 3%. V usage is TRBV11-3 and J usage is TRBJ1-1; D may be TRBD1 (6 bases). The sequence was collected from a woman in her forties with active or convalescent COVID-19. The sequenced material came from peripheral blood. DNA for the CDR3: TGTGCCAGCAGCGGGGGCCCAGGGAACACTGAAGCTTTCTTT. It translates to CASSGGPGNTEAFF.